Sequencing of this TCR beta chain was carried out in a study of T cells in Graves' hyperthyroidism and ophthalmopathy. Broader study findings: Most clonotypes expanded in thyroid above 0.001 were likewise present in blood.

This clonotype was counted a few times. The antigen is undetermined. The TCR beta CDR3 regions underwent amplification using RNA transcripts as the source. The HTBI primer set drove a first-round RT-PCR of the TCR CDR3. TCRdb re-called the multiplex PCR reads through MiXCR, storing one row per CDR3 protein. The sample consists of roughly 400,000 distinct CDR3 sequences, around 15% of them appearing once. Trimming pared 0 bases from V and 5 bases from J, leaving 12 bases between. The germline gives CDR1 SGHKS, CDR2 YYEKEE (reference sequence). The length of the CDR3 is 14 residues. This TCR came from a man aged 50-60 years with Graves' ophthalmopathy. J is TRBJ2-7 and V is TRBV5-5, with a weak D call TRBD1 (6 bases). Source material: blood. The CDR3 loop is CASSLVGDTHEQYF. Here the CDR3 DNA reads TGTGCCAGCAGCTTGGTCGGGGACACCCACGAGCAGTACTTC.